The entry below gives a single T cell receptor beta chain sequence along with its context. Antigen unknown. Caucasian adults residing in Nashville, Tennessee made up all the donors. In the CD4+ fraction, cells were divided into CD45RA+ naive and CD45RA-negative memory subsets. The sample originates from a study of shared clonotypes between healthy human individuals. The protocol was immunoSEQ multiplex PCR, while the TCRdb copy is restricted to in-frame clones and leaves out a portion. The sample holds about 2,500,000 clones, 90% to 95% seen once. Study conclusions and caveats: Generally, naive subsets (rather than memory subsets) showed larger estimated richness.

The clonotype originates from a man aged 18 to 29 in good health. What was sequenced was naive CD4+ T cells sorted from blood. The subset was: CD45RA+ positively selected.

The CDR3 here is CASSSGQRQFF. DNA for the CDR3: TGTGCCAGCAGCTCAGGACAGAGGCAGTTCTTC. The rearrangement links TRBV11-2 to TRBJ2-1; weak D call: TRBD1 (6 bases). Germline CDR1 reads SGHAT; CDR2 reads FQNNGV. The germline V and J ends were trimmed by 4 bases and 12 bases, with 10 bases remaining between them. The CDR3 loop spans 11 amino acids.